This TCR beta chain was found in a study of shared clonotypes between healthy human individuals. Tens of thousands of T cell genomes (around 190 ng DNA) went into each sorted-subset replicate. Produced via immunoSEQ multiplex PCR; TCRdb's table is partial and in-frame only. In the table there are about 960,000 clones, over 75% of which are singletons. Germline loops: CDR1 SNHLY, CDR2 FYNNEI. The CDR3 sequence is 11 residues long. Trimming took off 8 bases at V and 6 bases at J, with 9 bases between the two ends. As regards this clone: Its specificity is not known.

General study points: Generally, naive subsets (rather than memory subsets) showed larger estimated richness. Naive CD4 clonotypes overlapped across a few donors at approximately 5.3%.

V usage is TRBV2 and J usage is TRBJ2-3; D unclear. Material for sequencing was memory CD4+ T cells sorted from blood. Documented subset: CD45RA-negative fraction. The sequence derives from a man aged 18 to 29 in good health. CDR3 loop: CASARVDTQYF. In DNA form, the CDR3 reads TGTGCCAGCGCTAGAGTGGATACGCAGTATTTT.